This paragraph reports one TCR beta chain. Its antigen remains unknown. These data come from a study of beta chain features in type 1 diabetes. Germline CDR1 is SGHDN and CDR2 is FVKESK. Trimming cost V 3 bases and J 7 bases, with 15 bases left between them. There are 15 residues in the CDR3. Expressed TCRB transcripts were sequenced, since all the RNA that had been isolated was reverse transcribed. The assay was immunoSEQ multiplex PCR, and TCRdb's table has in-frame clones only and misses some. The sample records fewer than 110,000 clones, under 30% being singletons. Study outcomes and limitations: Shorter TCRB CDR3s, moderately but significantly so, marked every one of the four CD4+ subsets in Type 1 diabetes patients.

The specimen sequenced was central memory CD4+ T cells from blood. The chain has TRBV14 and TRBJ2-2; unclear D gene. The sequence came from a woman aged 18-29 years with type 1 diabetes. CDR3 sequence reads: CASSHLPGPFGELFF. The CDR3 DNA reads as TGTGCCAGCAGCCATCTTCCCGGTCCTTTCGGGGAGCTGTTTTTT. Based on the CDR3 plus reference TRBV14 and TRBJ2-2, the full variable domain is EAGVTQFPSHSVIEKGQTVTLRCDPISGHDNLYWYRRVMGKEIKFLLHFVKESKQDESGMPNNRFLAERTGGTYSTLKVQPAELEDSGVYFCASSHLPGPFGELFFGEGSRLTVL.